These T cell receptor beta chains were read from a single sample in a study of shared clonotypes between healthy human individuals. Clones were read by immunoSEQ multiplex PCR, and TCRdb kept only the in-frame ones, dropping some. The table includes some 1,100,000 clones, around 82% detected once. Sample: memory CD4+ T cells from PBMCs. The receptors were gathered from a young man in good health. Some clones in this sample may be carry-over from other donors' samples. Each CDR3 is given without its conserved first and last residue. Fields, in order: J gene, V gene, CDR3 protein.

TRBJ1-5 | TRBV30 | AWSGLYSNQPQH
TRBJ1-3 | TRBV28 | ASKAGTHRSGNTIY
TRBJ2-7 | TRBV23-1 | ASSSRVIKY
TRBJ1-5 | TRBV2 | ASSYRTDQPQH
TRBJ1-1 | TRBV5-1 | ASSLGGSLNTEAF
TRBJ2-7 | TRBV29-1 | SVAGGAVEQY
TRBJ2-1 | TRBV6-5 | ASRRGSDEQF
TRBJ2-3 | TRBV6-5 | ASSKLHRYTDTQY
TRBJ2-3 | TRBV19 | ASRGQGTDTQY
TRBJ2-5 | TRBV28 | ASSPDRGGETQY
TRBJ2-1 | TRBV7-9 | ASSGGLVRRSYNEQF
TRBJ1-1 | TRBV19 | ASSMDRGQEAF
TRBJ2-3 | TRBV7-9 | ASSAYPGQSTDTQY
TRBJ2-6 | TRBV5-1 | ASSLEGHPGANVLT
TRBJ2-5 | TRBV7-2 | ASSLAGATGETQY
TRBJ1-2 | TRBV30 | AWSDYEYGYT
TRBJ2-1 | TRBV27 | ATRSGVGYNEQF
TRBJ2-3 | TRBV5-1 | ASSVGTSRSDTQY
TRBJ1-5 | TRBV6-6 | ASNPTGLNQPQH
TRBJ2-1 | TRBV19 | ASSKTTGGRSYNEQF
TRBJ2-5 | TRBV20-1 | SASGQETQY
TRBJ2-6 | TRBV2 | ASTLSGANVLT
TRBJ2-3 | TRBV19 | ASSIGVGSPGTDTQY
- | TRBV11-3 | ASSRTGIVYEQY
TRBJ2-1 | TRBV6-1 | ASSRGRGSYNEQF
TRBJ1-2 | TRBV2 | ASSLYGYT
TRBJ1-3 | TRBV7-9 | ASSLDGNTIY
TRBJ2-6 | TRBV6-1 | ASSARTGVAGANVLT
TRBJ2-7 | TRBV7-9 | ASSSNYGGSYEQY
TRBJ1-1 | TRBV14 | ASTGQPNTEAF
TRBJ2-7 | TRBV18 | ASSRTSGVTDEQY
TRBJ2-5 | TRBV19 | ASSIGGTVQETQY
TRBJ1-1 | TRBV5-1 | ASSLTGQNTEAF
TRBJ2-5 | TRBV18 | ASSMTREETQY
TRBJ2-3 | TRBV28 | ASSLGGVISDTQY
TRBJ2-5 | TRBV19 | ASSLGLAGGPETQY
TRBJ1-1 | TRBV6-1 | ASQGWSMNTEAF
TRBJ1-3 | TRBV15 | ATSRDPLKGNTIY
TRBJ2-6 | TRBV28 | ASNRGNAGANVLT
TRBJ2-1 | TRBV30 | AWSAGGPGDEQF
TRBJ1-1 | TRBV7-9 | ASSPTGLNTEAF
TRBJ2-2 | TRBV18 | ASSPLEGNTGELF
TRBJ1-1 | TRBV6-5 | ASRYRDRFNTEAF
TRBJ2-3 | TRBV7-9 | ASSPQGDTQY
TRBJ2-1 | TRBV7-3 | ASGLLNNEQF
TRBJ2-7 | TRBV28 | ASSSPRTSREGLSYEQY
TRBJ1-1 | TRBV5-1 | ASSFDSPGNTEAF
TRBJ2-7 | TRBV27 | ASSLYQSHEQY
TRBJ1-2 | TRBV5-1 | ASSSGDRRSEGYT
TRBJ2-7 | TRBV18 | ASSPPLTSSSYEQY
TRBJ2-1 | TRBV6-1 | ASSESLPSGAGNEQF
TRBJ1-1 | TRBV29-1 | SGILTANTEAF
TRBJ2-5 | TRBV7-7 | ASSFQPGEETQY
TRBJ2-1 | TRBV28 | ASSLSEAGGSGWHEQF
TRBJ1-2 | TRBV28 | ASSLFGQEYGYT